Below are 18 T cell receptor beta chains sequenced from a single sample in a study of cytomegalovirus exposure and HLA in healthy donors. PCR was performed using 60 Vbeta and 13 Jbeta primers. Clones were sequenced by immunoSEQ multiplex PCR, and TCRdb holds only the in-frame ones, with some missing. In the table there are roughly 130,000 clones, almost 80% of which are singletons. Sequenced: PBMCs. The receptors originated from a man between 18 and 29 years old in good health and CMV-seronegative.

The CDR3 is CASSERERDTQYF. CDR3 in DNA: TGTGCCAGCAGTGAAAGGGAGAGGGATACGCAGTATTTT. The chain links TRBV6-1 to TRBJ2-3, with a possible D match to TRBD2 (5 bases). The V end was cut by 2 bases, the J end by 6 bases, with 9 bases between. CDR1 is MNHNS and CDR2 is SASEGT in the germline V gene. The CDR3 spans 13 residues.

The CDR3 DNA follows: TGCAGCACTGGCGGGGACCATTATGGCTACACCTTC. It encodes CSTGGDHYGYTF. The chain employs TRBV29-1 and TRBJ1-2; TRBD1 might be the D (5 bases). Germline CDR1 reads SQVTM; CDR2 reads ANQGSEA. The V end lost 8 bases, the J end lost 5 bases, and 15 bases lay between the germline ends. The CDR3 spans 12 residues.

The chain couples TRBV19 to TRBJ1-1; 7 bases are a match to TRBD1. CDR3 size: 13 residues. The V gene's germline CDR1 is LNHDA and CDR2 SQIVND (reference sequence). V dropped 6 bases and J dropped 7; count of bases not matched to a gene: 8. CDR3 in DNA: TGTGCCAGTAGCAGGGGGATAAATGGTGAAGCTTTCTTT. It translates to CASSRGINGEAFF.

This chain connects TRBV29-1 to TRBJ2-7; perhaps TRBD2 as D (6 bases). Germline CDR1 and CDR2: SQVTM and ANQGSEA. V was trimmed by 7 bases and J by 3 bases, leaving 13 bases between them. The CDR3 runs to 12 residues. The CDR3 reads CSAFVGGYEQYF. For the CDR3, the DNA is TGCAGCGCCTTTGTGGGGGGCTACGAGCAGTACTTC.

J is TRBJ1-1 and V is TRBV7-2; TRBD1 is a possible D gene (5 bases). The germline V gene encodes CDR1 SGHTA and CDR2 FQGNSA. The V end was cut by 3 bases, the J end by 5 bases, with 13 bases between. This CDR3 spans 14 amino acids. This CDR3 is CASSLGGGWTEAFF. The CDR3 DNA is TGTGCCAGCAGCTTGGGGGGGGGTTGGACTGAAGCTTTCTTT.

The rearrangement links TRBV25-1 to TRBJ2-3; TRBD2 is a possible D gene (6 bases). The CDR3 spans 17 residues. CDR1 is MGHDK and CDR2 is SYGVNS in the germline V gene. V shed 5 bases and J shed 2 bases, with 20 bases lying between them. CDR3 protein: CASSPIGTLFDTDTQYF. The DNA for the CDR3 is TGTGCCAGCAGTCCAATAGGGACTCTCTTTGACACAGATACGCAGTATTTT.

The chain joins TRBV5-8 to TRBJ2-6, with D possibly matching TRBD2 (5 bases). V lost 4 bases and J 1 base, leaving 12 bases between the germline ends. Germline CDR1 reads SGHTS; CDR2 reads YDEGEE. CDR3 length equals 16 residues. The CDR3 coding sequence is TGTGCCAGCAGCCTATTCTCGGGGTCTGGGGCCAACGTCCTGACTTTC. Its translation is CASSLFSGSGANVLTF.

This clone showed up just a few times. The rearrangement joins TRBV4-3 to TRBJ1-2; no clear D gene. V gave up 0 bases and J gave up 8 bases, with 13 bases separating them. CDR3 length: 14 residues. Germline assignment: CDR1 LGHNA and CDR2 YSLEER. This CDR3 is CASSQELGGRGYTF. CDR3 in DNA: TGCGCCAGCAGCCAAGAACTGGGCGGGCGGGGCTACACCTTC.

The genes are TRBV9 and TRBJ2-6; 11 positions agree with TRBD1. The CDR3 runs 19 residues. Germline V gene data show CDR1 as SGDLS and CDR2 as YYNGEE. J lost 1 base, V lost 1 base, and 7 bases had no gene match. The CDR3 DNA is TGTGCCAGCAGCGTATCCCGGACAGGGGGCGCGTCTGGGGCCAACGTCCTGACTTTC. Translated: CASSVSRTGGASGANVLTF.

The chain carries TRBV5-1 and TRBJ1-2; no clear D. This CDR3 contains 14 residues. Germline lookup yields CDR1 SGHRS and CDR2 YFSETQ. Trimming pared 0 bases from V and 6 bases from J, leaving 12 bases between. The CDR3 sequence is CASSLGSGWDGYTF. For the CDR3, the DNA is TGCGCCAGCAGCTTGGGCTCAGGTTGGGATGGCTACACCTTC.

The chain recombines TRBV5-1 with TRBJ2-1; TRBD1 matches 9 bases. Trimming took 1 base from V and 7 from J; bases not matched to a gene: 3. The CDR3 runs to 14 residues. The germline gives CDR1 SGHRS, CDR2 YFSETQ. This CDR3 reads CASSLTGGRNEQFF. The CDR3 coding sequence is TGCGCCAGCAGCTTGACAGGGGGCAGGAATGAGCAGTTCTTC. The full variable domain, rest sourced from reference TRBV5-1 and TRBJ2-1, is KAGVTQTPRYLIKTRGQQVTLSCSPISGHRSVSWYQQTPGQGLQFLFEYFSETQRNKGNFPGRFSGRQFSNSRSEMNVSTLELGDSALYLCASSLTGGRNEQFFGPGTRLTVL.

The genes are TRBV9 and TRBJ1-1, with unresolved D. CDR1 SGDLS and CDR2 YYNGEE come from the germline V gene. This CDR3 spans 14 amino acids. V was clipped by 4 bases and J by 0 bases, with 10 bases between them. The CDR3 loop reads CASSPHGVNTEAFF. The CDR3 nucleotides read TGTGCCAGCAGCCCCCACGGGGTGAACACTGAAGCTTTCTTT.

The chain joins TRBV28 to TRBJ1-3, with 8 positions matching TRBD1. This CDR3 is 16 amino acids long. J lost 0 bases, V lost 3 bases, and 4 bases had no gene match. Germline CDR1 reads MDHEN; CDR2 reads SYDVKM. The CDR3 here is CASSFSTGGSGNTIYF. In DNA form, the CDR3 reads TGTGCCAGCAGTTTTTCAACAGGGGGCTCTGGAAACACCATATATTTT.

This clone was seen a few times. This same CDR3 is encoded by further DNA sequences in the sample. CDR3 DNA: TGTGCCAGTAGTAGGGCAGGGGTTTCAAGATATGACAAAAACATTCAGTACTTC. Its protein is CASSRAGVSRYDKNIQYF. The chain uses TRBV19 and TRBJ2-4; D possibly corresponds to TRBD1 (6 bases). V gave up 4 bases and J gave up 3 bases, with 22 bases separating them. CDR1 and CDR2 (germline): LNHDA, SQIVND (reference sequence). There are 18 residues in the CDR3.

The V gene is TRBV15, the J gene TRBJ1-1; perhaps TRBD1 as D (6 bases). CDR1 and CDR2 from the germline V gene are LNHNV and YYDKDF (reference sequence). The CDR3 sequence is 13 residues long. The V gene lost 7 bases and the J gene lost 3 bases, with 12 bases spanning the gap. The CDR3 DNA reads as TGTGCCACCAATGTTCCAGGGGACACTGAAGCTTTCTTT. This gives the protein CATNVPGDTEAFF.

This clone was found once. V and J are TRBV10-2 and TRBJ2-7; TRBD1 matches at 9 bases. J was trimmed by 4 bases and V by 10 bases; bases with no gene match: 5. Per the germline V gene, CDR1 is WSHSY and CDR2 is SAAADI. The CDR3 length is 12 residues. The CDR3 region is CATIGTGYEQYF. In nucleotides, the CDR3 is TGCGCCACCATTGGGACAGGGTACGAGCAGTACTTC.

The V and J genes are TRBV15 and TRBJ1-1; maybe TRBD1 (5 bases). Between the trimmed V and J ends, which lost 3 bases and 0 bases, there was a span of 26 bases. In germline, CDR1 is LNHNV, CDR2 YYDKDF (reference sequence). There are 20 residues in the CDR3. DNA for the CDR3: TGTGCCACCAGCAGGGAGGGGCAGACGATTCGGGATCTTATGAACACTGAAGCTTTCTTT. Translated: CATSREGQTIRDLMNTEAFF.

The chain carries TRBV7-2 and TRBJ2-7; D gene uncertain. The CDR3 loop spans 13 amino acids. The V end lost 5 bases, the J end lost 4 bases, and 12 bases lay between the germline ends. Per germline, CDR1 SGHTA and CDR2 FQGNSA. The CDR3 sequence: CASSPTALYEQYF. In nucleotides, the CDR3 is TGTGCCAGCAGCCCAACCGCACTTTACGAGCAGTACTTC.